The next 9 T cell receptor beta chains were all read from a single sample in a study of blood T cell repertoires in COVID-19. Sequencing was performed with immunoSEQ multiplex PCR; in TCRdb, only in-frame clones are kept and a portion is missing. The table shows roughly 170,000 clones, with about 78% occurring only once. Sequencing was done on a sample of PBMCs or T cells enriched from blood (not recorded which). These receptors came from a woman aged 45-65 years who had recovered from COVID-19.

This chain uses TRBV5-1 with TRBJ2-5, with TRBD1 matching over 9 bases. Germline V gene data show CDR1 as SGHRS and CDR2 as YFSETQ. This CDR3 has 14 amino acids. V was pared by 4 bases and J by 5 bases, with 6 bases of the junction left unmatched. CDR3 DNA: TGCGCCAGCAGCGGGACAGGGAGCGGCGAGACCCAGTACTTC. Protein product: CASSGTGSGETQYF.

This sequence joins TRBV9 and TRBJ2-7, with no clear D. CDR1 is SGDLS and CDR2 is YYNGEE in the germline V gene. This CDR3 region has 14 residues. V lost 0 bases and J lost 3, with 10 bases in between. CDR3 amino acids: CASSVDEAHYEQYF. CDR3 nucleotides: TGTGCCAGCAGCGTAGATGAAGCCCACTACGAGCAGTACTTC. Looking up the rest from reference TRBV9 and TRBJ2-7 gives the full variable domain: DSGVTQTPKHLITATGQRVTLRCSPRSGDLSVYWYQQSLDQGLQFLIQYYNGEERAKGNILERFSAQQFPDLHSELNLSSLELGDSALYFCASSVDEAHYEQYFGPGTRLTVT.

V and J are TRBV5-4 and TRBJ1-1, with 8 nucleotides matching TRBD1. The germline gives CDR1 SGHNT, CDR2 YYREEE (reference sequence). This CDR3 has 14 amino acids. The V gene end was trimmed by 4 bases and the J gene end by 8 bases; junction bases not matched to a gene: 10. CDR3 nucleotide sequence: TGTGCCAGCAGCAGCGGCGGACAGGGAATAGAAGCTTTCTTT. Its protein product is CASSSGGQGIEAFF.

J is TRBJ2-1 and V is TRBV24-1, with 13 bases identical to TRBD2. Germline V gene lookup returns CDR1 KGHDR and CDR2 SFDVKD. The junction had 11 bases not matched to a gene; V was cut back by 4 bases and J by 9 bases. CDR3 length equals 17 residues. DNA of the CDR3: TGTGCCACCAGTGAATCACGGACTAGCGGGAGAGTTCTTGAGCAGTTCTTC. The encoded protein is CATSESRTSGRVLEQFF.

The chain links TRBV19 to TRBJ2-7; D might be TRBD1 (5 bases). Germline assignment: CDR1 LNHDA and CDR2 SQIVND (reference sequence). Trimming shortened V by 6 bases and J by 1 base, and 10 bases separated the two germline ends. This CDR3 has 13 residues. This chain's CDR3 is CASSWTRSYEQYF. The CDR3 DNA sequence: TGTGCCAGTAGCTGGACACGATCCTACGAGCAGTACTTC.

The CDR3 nucleotides read TGCGCCAGCAGCTTGAGCAGAGGAAATGAGCAGTTCTTC. Translation: CASSLSRGNEQFF. The chain is built from TRBV5-1 and TRBJ2-1; D gene ambiguous. The V end was cut by 1 base, the J end by 7 bases, with 9 bases between. CDR1 SGHRS and CDR2 YFSETQ come from the germline V gene. There are 13 residues in the CDR3.

The chain joins TRBV3-1 (or the pseudogene TRBV3-2) to TRBJ1-2; possibly TRBD1 for D (6 bases). V shed 6 bases and J shed 0 bases, with 11 bases lying between them. The CDR3 sequence is 14 residues long. Germline V CDR1 and CDR2: LGHDT, YNNKEL (reference sequence). The CDR3 region is CASSPGHSNYGYTF. The CDR3 bases are TGTGCCAGCAGTCCGGGACACTCTAACTATGGCTACACCTTC.

J is TRBJ2-1 and V is TRBV5-1; 9 bases are shared with TRBD2. CDR1 and CDR2 from the germline V gene are SGHRS and YFSETQ. The CDR3 has 17 amino acids. The ends lost 4 bases at V and 8 bases at J; junction bases unmatched: 16. The CDR3 sequence is CASSIRQRSGRPDEQFF. CDR3 bases: TGCGCCAGCAGCATACGACAGCGTAGCGGGAGACCCGATGAGCAGTTCTTC. The full variable domain, its missing parts supplied by reference TRBV5-1 and TRBJ2-1, is KAGVTQTPRYLIKTRGQQVTLSCSPISGHRSVSWYQQTPGQGLQFLFEYFSETQRNKGNFPGRFSGRQFSNSRSEMNVSTLELGDSALYLCASSIRQRSGRPDEQFFGPGTRLTVL.

V gene TRBV4-3 combines with J gene TRBJ2-3; D is perhaps TRBD1 (6 bases). V lost 2 bases, J lost 6 bases, and 18 bases lay in between. Germline-derived CDR1 and CDR2 are LGHNA and YSLEER. CDR3 size: 16 residues. The CDR3, as DNA: TGCGCCAGCAGCCAAACAGGGCAACCCTCCCCGGATACGCAGTATTTT. This gives the protein CASSQTGQPSPDTQYF.